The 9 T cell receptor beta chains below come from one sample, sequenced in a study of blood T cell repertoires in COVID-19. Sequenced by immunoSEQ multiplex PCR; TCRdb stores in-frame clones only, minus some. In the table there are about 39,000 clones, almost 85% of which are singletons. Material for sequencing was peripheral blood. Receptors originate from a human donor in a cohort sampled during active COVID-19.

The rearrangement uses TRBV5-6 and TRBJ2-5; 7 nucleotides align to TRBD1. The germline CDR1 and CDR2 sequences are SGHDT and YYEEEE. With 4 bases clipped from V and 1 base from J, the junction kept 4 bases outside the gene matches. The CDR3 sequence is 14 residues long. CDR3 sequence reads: CASSTGQFQETQYF. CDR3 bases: TGTGCCAGCAGCACGGGACAGTTCCAAGAGACCCAGTACTTC. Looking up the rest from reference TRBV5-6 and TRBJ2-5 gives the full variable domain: DAGVTQSPTHLIKTRGQQVTLRCSPKSGHDTVSWYQQALGQGPQFIFQYYEEEERQRGNFPDRFSGHQFPNYSSELNVNALLLGDSALYLCASSTGQFQETQYFGPGTRLLVL.

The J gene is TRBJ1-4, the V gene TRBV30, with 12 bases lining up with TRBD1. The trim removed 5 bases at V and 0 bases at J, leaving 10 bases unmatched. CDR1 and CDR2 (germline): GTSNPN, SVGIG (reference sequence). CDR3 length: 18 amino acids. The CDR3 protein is CAWVRSGTGGTTNEKLFF. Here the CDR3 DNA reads TGTGCCTGGGTTAGATCCGGGACAGGGGGCACAACTAATGAAAAACTGTTTTTT. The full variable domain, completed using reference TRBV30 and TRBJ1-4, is SQTIHQWPATLVQPVGSPLSLECTVEGTSNPNLYWYRQAAGRGLQLLFYSVGIGQISSEVPQNLSASRPQDRQFILSSKKLLLSDSGFYLCAWVRSGTGGTTNEKLFFGSGTQLSVL.

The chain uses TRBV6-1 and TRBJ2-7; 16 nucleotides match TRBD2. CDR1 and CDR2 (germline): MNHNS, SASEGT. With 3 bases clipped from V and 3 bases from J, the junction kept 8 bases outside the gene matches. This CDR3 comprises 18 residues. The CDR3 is CASSEGLGLAGGGYEQYF. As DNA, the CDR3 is TGTGCCAGCAGTGAGGGTTTGGGACTAGCGGGAGGGGGCTACGAGCAGTACTTC.

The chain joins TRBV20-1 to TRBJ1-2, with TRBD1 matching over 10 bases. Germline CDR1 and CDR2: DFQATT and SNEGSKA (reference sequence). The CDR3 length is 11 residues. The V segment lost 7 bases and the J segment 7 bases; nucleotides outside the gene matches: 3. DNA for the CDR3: TGCAGTGTCGGGACAGGGGCTGGCTACACCTTC. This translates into CSVGTGAGYTF.

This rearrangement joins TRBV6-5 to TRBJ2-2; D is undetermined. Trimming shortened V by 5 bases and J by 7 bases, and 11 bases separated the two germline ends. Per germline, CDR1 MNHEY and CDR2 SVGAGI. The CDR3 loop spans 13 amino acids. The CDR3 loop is CASSTVPGGELFF. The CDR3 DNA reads TGTGCCAGCAGTACCGTCCCAGGCGGGGAGCTGTTTTTT.

CDR3 residues: CASSLGVGGVRETQYF. The DNA for the CDR3 is TGTGCCAGCAGCCTAGGAGTCGGGGGGGTGAGGGAGACCCAGTACTTC. V and J are TRBV27 and TRBJ2-5, with 8 bases matching TRBD2. V dropped 6 bases and J dropped 5; count of bases not matched to a gene: 14. The CDR3 consists of 16 residues. The germline gives CDR1 MNHEY, CDR2 SMNVEV (reference sequence).

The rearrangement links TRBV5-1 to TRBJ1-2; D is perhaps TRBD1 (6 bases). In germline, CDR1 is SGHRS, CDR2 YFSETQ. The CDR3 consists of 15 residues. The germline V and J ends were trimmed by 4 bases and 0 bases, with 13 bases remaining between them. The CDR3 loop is CASSARDTPNYGYTF. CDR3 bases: TGCGCCAGCAGCGCCCGGGACACACCTAACTATGGCTACACCTTC.

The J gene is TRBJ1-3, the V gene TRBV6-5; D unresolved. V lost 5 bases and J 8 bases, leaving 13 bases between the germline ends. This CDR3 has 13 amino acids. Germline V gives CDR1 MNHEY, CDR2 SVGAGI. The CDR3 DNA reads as TGTGCCAGCAGTACACTATCCCTTGACACCATATATTTT. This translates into CASSTLSLDTIYF.

The CDR3 loop reads CASSQDGRAEAFF. For the CDR3, the DNA is TGTGCCAGCAGCCAAGATGGGAGGGCTGAAGCTTTCTTT. This chain uses TRBV3-1 (or the pseudogene TRBV3-2) with TRBJ1-1; D gene ambiguous. The CDR3 has 13 residues. Germline values: CDR1 LGHDT, CDR2 YNNKEL (reference sequence). Trimming left V 0 bases short and J 6 bases short, with 8 bases between.